A selection of T cell receptor beta chains follows, all from one sample in a study of blood T cell repertoires in COVID-19. Produced via immunoSEQ multiplex PCR; TCRdb's table is partial and in-frame only. The sample holds 150,000 or so clones, about 86% seen once. The sequenced material came from peripheral blood. The source is a woman at least 80 years old with acute or convalescent COVID-19. CDR3s include the opening cysteine and the closing phenylalanine or tryptophan. A D gene is named only where the DNA matches it firmly. Some rows have no size entry. The others give once, few or many, or a class for an expanded clone.

j_call: TRBJ1-5
clone_size: .
d_call: .
v_call: TRBV28
cdr3_nt: TGTGCCAGCAGTCCCGGGACTGCTAATCAGCCCCAGCATTTT
cdr3_aa: CASSPGTANQPQHF

j_call: TRBJ1-2
clone_size: .
d_call: TRBD1
v_call: TRBV27
cdr3_nt: TGTGCCAGCAGTCGACTCCCGGGACAGGGGGCGCCAAGCTATGGCTACACCTTC
cdr3_aa: CASSRLPGQGAPSYGYTF

j_call: TRBJ2-2
clone_size: .
d_call: TRBD1
v_call: TRBV18
cdr3_nt: TGTGCCAGCTCACCCGGACAGGGAAAGGCCACCGGGGAGCTGTTTTTT
cdr3_aa: CASSPGQGKATGELFF

j_call: TRBJ1-2
clone_size: .
d_call: TRBD1
v_call: TRBV19
cdr3_nt: TGTGCCAGTAGTACTTCCGGGACAGGGGGCAATGGCTACACCTTC
cdr3_aa: CASSTSGTGGNGYTF

j_call: TRBJ1-2
clone_size: .
d_call: TRBD1
v_call: TRBV4-1
cdr3_nt: TGCGCCAGCAGCCCGGACAGGCTCTATGGCTACACCTTC
cdr3_aa: CASSPDRLYGYTF

j_call: TRBJ2-6
clone_size: .
d_call: .
v_call: TRBV18
cdr3_nt: TGTGCCAGCTCACCGGTAGTATCCTCTGGGGCCAACGTCCTGACTTTC
cdr3_aa: CASSPVVSSGANVLTF

j_call: TRBJ1-3
clone_size: .
d_call: .
v_call: TRBV10-1
cdr3_nt: TGCGCCAGCAGTGCGACAGCGACCACCAAAGGGGCCCGAAACACCATATATTTT
cdr3_aa: CASSATATTKGARNTIYF

j_call: TRBJ1-4
clone_size: few
d_call: .
v_call: TRBV28
cdr3_nt: TGTGCCAGTGTGGGGGGGACTAATGAAAAACTGTTTTTT
cdr3_aa: CASVGGTNEKLFF

j_call: TRBJ2-7
clone_size: .
d_call: .
v_call: TRBV7-2
cdr3_nt: TGTGCCAGCAGCTCACAGACCGCCTACGAGCAGTACTTC
cdr3_aa: CASSSQTAYEQYF

j_call: TRBJ1-6
clone_size: .
d_call: TRBD1
v_call: TRBV7-9
cdr3_nt: TGTGCCAGCAGCACCGGGACAGGGACTTCACCCCTCCACTTT
cdr3_aa: CASSTGTGTSPLHF

j_call: TRBJ2-7
clone_size: .
d_call: .
v_call: TRBV4-2
cdr3_nt: TGTGCCAGCAGTTCGGGGTTCCTCTGGGACGAGCAGTACTTC
cdr3_aa: CASSSGFLWDEQYF

j_call: TRBJ2-3
clone_size: few
d_call: TRBD1
v_call: TRBV10-3
cdr3_nt: TGTGCCATCAGCTACGACGACAGGGGGGTCACAGATACGCAGTATTTT
cdr3_aa: CAISYDDRGVTDTQYF

j_call: TRBJ2-2
clone_size: .
d_call: TRBD1
v_call: TRBV6-5
cdr3_nt: TGTGCCAGCAGCTTCAACAGGGGGGACACCGGGGAGCTGTTTTTT
cdr3_aa: CASSFNRGDTGELFF

j_call: TRBJ1-1
clone_size: .
d_call: .
v_call: TRBV18
cdr3_nt: TGTGCCAGCTCGGACATCAATCGGGACACTGAAGCTTTCTTT
cdr3_aa: CASSDINRDTEAFF

j_call: TRBJ2-3
clone_size: .
d_call: .
v_call: TRBV5-4
cdr3_nt: TGTGCCAGCAGCACTGAAACGGCAGATACGCAGTATTTT
cdr3_aa: CASSTETADTQYF

j_call: TRBJ1-2
clone_size: .
d_call: .
v_call: TRBV2
cdr3_nt: TGTGCCAGTGGCAAACAGGGTTTAGGCTACACCTTC
cdr3_aa: CASGKQGLGYTF

j_call: TRBJ1-1
clone_size: once
d_call: TRBD1
v_call: TRBV18
cdr3_nt: TGTGCCAGCTCACCCTTGAGGGGGCCGGACACTGAAGCTTTCTTT
cdr3_aa: CASSPLRGPDTEAFF

j_call: TRBJ2-7
clone_size: once
d_call: .
v_call: TRBV6-5
cdr3_nt: TGTGCCGCAGCCTTGGAGAGCTACTACGAGCAGTACTTC
cdr3_aa: CAAALESYYEQYF

j_call: TRBJ2-1
clone_size: .
d_call: TRBD2
v_call: TRBV2
cdr3_nt: TGTGCCAGCACAACTAGCGGGGGAAACAATGAGCAGTTCTTC
cdr3_aa: CASTTSGGNNEQFF

j_call: TRBJ2-1
clone_size: .
d_call: .
v_call: TRBV14
cdr3_nt: TGTGCCAGCAGCCTAAAGGGCGGGAATGAGCAGTTCTTC
cdr3_aa: CASSLKGGNEQFF

j_call: TRBJ2-2
clone_size: .
d_call: TRBD2
v_call: TRBV27
cdr3_nt: TGTGCCAGCAGTTTAAGGCTAGCGGGGGGCGGGGCCGGGGAGCTGTTTTTT
cdr3_aa: CASSLRLAGGGAGELFF

j_call: TRBJ2-7
clone_size: .
d_call: .
v_call: TRBV6-1
cdr3_nt: TGTGCCAGCAGTGACCTAAGCCCTCCCTACGAGCAGTACTTC
cdr3_aa: CASSDLSPPYEQYF

j_call: TRBJ2-1
clone_size: .
d_call: TRBD2
v_call: TRBV5-1
cdr3_nt: TGCGCCAGCAGCTGGGGACTAGCGGGAGACAACAATGAGCAGTTCTTC
cdr3_aa: CASSWGLAGDNNEQFF

j_call: TRBJ1-1
clone_size: .
d_call: TRBD1
v_call: TRBV3-1/TRBV3-2
cdr3_nt: TGTGCCTGTTCGTATCCTAGGGGGACAGGGGAGAACACTGAAGCTTTCTTT
cdr3_aa: CACSYPRGTGENTEAFF

j_call: TRBJ1-3
clone_size: .
d_call: .
v_call: TRBV6-5
cdr3_nt: TGTGCCAGCACGAGAGGAAACACCATATATTTT
cdr3_aa: CASTRGNTIYF

j_call: TRBJ2-5
clone_size: .
d_call: TRBD2
v_call: TRBV15
cdr3_nt: TGTGCCACCAGCACCGGGACTAGCGGGGGACAAGAGACCCAGTACTTC
cdr3_aa: CATSTGTSGGQETQYF

j_call: TRBJ2-7
clone_size: once
d_call: .
v_call: TRBV2
cdr3_nt: TGTGCCAGCAGTAACGGGGACGAGCAGTACTTC
cdr3_aa: CASSNGDEQYF

j_call: TRBJ1-2
clone_size: .
d_call: .
v_call: TRBV7-9
cdr3_nt: TGTGCCAGCAGCTATGACAGTTTCTATGGCTACACCTTC
cdr3_aa: CASSYDSFYGYTF

j_call: TRBJ1-1
clone_size: .
d_call: .
v_call: TRBV5-6
cdr3_nt: TGTGCCAGCAGCTTATATGACACTGAAGCTTTCTTT
cdr3_aa: CASSLYDTEAFF

j_call: TRBJ1-1
clone_size: .
d_call: .
v_call: TRBV10-3
cdr3_nt: TGTGCCATCAGTGACCCTATGGGGCAAGGCACTGAAGCTTTCTTT
cdr3_aa: CAISDPMGQGTEAFF

j_call: TRBJ1-2
clone_size: .
d_call: TRBD1
v_call: TRBV4-2
cdr3_nt: TGTGCCAGCAGCCAGCCCACAGGGGAATATAGCTATGGCTACACCTTC
cdr3_aa: CASSQPTGEYSYGYTF

j_call: TRBJ1-1
clone_size: .
d_call: TRBD1
v_call: TRBV6-5
cdr3_nt: TGTGCCAGCAGTTTCAGCATCGGGACAGGGCCTGAAGCTTTCTTT
cdr3_aa: CASSFSIGTGPEAFF

j_call: TRBJ2-7
clone_size: .
d_call: .
v_call: TRBV21-1
cdr3_nt: TGTGCCAGCAGCAAAGCCAAGGACAGGCTCCCCTACGAGCAGTACTTC
cdr3_aa: CASSKAKDRLPYEQYF

j_call: TRBJ1-3
clone_size: .
d_call: .
v_call: TRBV2
cdr3_nt: TGTGCCAGCAGTTTCAGGGGCCTGGGAAACACCATATATTTT
cdr3_aa: CASSFRGLGNTIYF

j_call: TRBJ2-3
clone_size: .
d_call: TRBD1
v_call: TRBV5-1
cdr3_nt: TGCGCCAGCAGCGCGGACAGGGGCGACACAGATACGCAGTATTTT
cdr3_aa: CASSADRGDTDTQYF

j_call: TRBJ2-3
clone_size: once
d_call: TRBD1
v_call: TRBV30
cdr3_nt: TGTGCCTGGAGTGGACAGGGGCGCACAGATACGCAGTATTTT
cdr3_aa: CAWSGQGRTDTQYF

j_call: TRBJ2-7
clone_size: .
d_call: .
v_call: TRBV3-1/TRBV3-2
cdr3_nt: TGTGCCAGCAGCCAAATCAGAGGGTACGAGCAGTACTTC
cdr3_aa: CASSQIRGYEQYF

j_call: TRBJ2-1
clone_size: few
d_call: TRBD2
v_call: TRBV4-2
cdr3_nt: TGTGCCAGCAGCCAAAGGACTAGCGGGACTGAGCAGTTCTTC
cdr3_aa: CASSQRTSGTEQFF

j_call: TRBJ2-4
clone_size: .
d_call: TRBD1
v_call: TRBV2
cdr3_nt: TGTGCCAGCAGTGGGGACAGGTGGGAGGCCAAAAACATTCAGTACTTC
cdr3_aa: CASSGDRWEAKNIQYF

j_call: TRBJ2-3
clone_size: .
d_call: TRBD2
v_call: TRBV19
cdr3_nt: TGTGCCAGTAGTGGCATAGGTAGCGTGAGCGGGAGGTTGACAGATACGCAGTATTTT
cdr3_aa: CASSGIGSVSGRLTDTQYF

j_call: TRBJ1-1
clone_size: .
d_call: .
v_call: TRBV11-2
cdr3_nt: TGTGCCAGCAGCCCGGGGGGGTATCTCCCTGAAGCTTTCTTT
cdr3_aa: CASSPGGYLPEAFF

j_call: TRBJ2-1
clone_size: .
d_call: TRBD1
v_call: TRBV5-1
cdr3_nt: TGCGCCAGCAGCTTGAGGCCGGGACAGGGGAGCTACAATGAGCAGTTCTTC
cdr3_aa: CASSLRPGQGSYNEQFF

j_call: TRBJ2-1
clone_size: .
d_call: TRBD2
v_call: TRBV2
cdr3_nt: TGTGCCAGCGGTGGGACTAGCCGATACAATGAGCAGTTCTTC
cdr3_aa: CASGGTSRYNEQFF

j_call: TRBJ1-2
clone_size: .
d_call: .
v_call: TRBV5-1
cdr3_nt: TGCGCCAGCAGCTCTGAGGGTTTTTATGGCTACACCTTC
cdr3_aa: CASSSEGFYGYTF

j_call: TRBJ2-5
clone_size: .
d_call: TRBD2
v_call: TRBV4-2
cdr3_nt: TGTGCCAGCAGCCAAGATGACGGGGGGGTCGAGACCCAGTACTTC
cdr3_aa: CASSQDDGGVETQYF

j_call: TRBJ2-2
clone_size: few
d_call: .
v_call: TRBV9
cdr3_nt: TGTGCCAGCAGCGTAGTGGGAGGGGGAAACACCGGGGAGCTGTTTTTT
cdr3_aa: CASSVVGGGNTGELFF

j_call: TRBJ1-6
clone_size: few
d_call: TRBD1
v_call: TRBV18
cdr3_nt: TGTGCCAGCTCACTACCAGGGGGCGCAACCCATAATTCACCCCTCCACTTT
cdr3_aa: CASSLPGGATHNSPLHF

j_call: TRBJ2-7
clone_size: .
d_call: .
v_call: TRBV12-3/TRBV12-4
cdr3_nt: TGTGCCAGCAGTCTGGACAGCTCCTACGAGCAGTACTTC
cdr3_aa: CASSLDSSYEQYF

j_call: TRBJ2-1
clone_size: .
d_call: TRBD2
v_call: TRBV3-1/TRBV3-2
cdr3_nt: TGTGCCAGCAGCCAAGAACGGAGCGGGGGACCCCAGTTCTTC
cdr3_aa: CASSQERSGGPQFF

j_call: TRBJ2-1
clone_size: .
d_call: .
v_call: TRBV4-1
cdr3_nt: TGCGCCAGCAGCCAAGATGCGGGGGCCATCTACAATGAGCAGTTCTTC
cdr3_aa: CASSQDAGAIYNEQFF

j_call: TRBJ2-1
clone_size: .
d_call: TRBD2
v_call: TRBV5-1
cdr3_nt: TGCGCCAGCGAAATTGACAGGGGGAGGACTAGCGGGAGAAACAATGAGCAGTTCTTC
cdr3_aa: CASEIDRGRTSGRNNEQFF

j_call: TRBJ2-5
clone_size: .
d_call: .
v_call: TRBV18
cdr3_nt: TGTGCCAGCTCACCTGTAGCCGGCAGCCAAGAGACCCAGTACTTC
cdr3_aa: CASSPVAGSQETQYF

j_call: TRBJ2-7
clone_size: .
d_call: .
v_call: TRBV5-5
cdr3_nt: TGTGCCAGCAACCCGGGACACAAGGCCTTCTCCTACGAGCAGTACTTC
cdr3_aa: CASNPGHKAFSYEQYF

j_call: TRBJ1-5
clone_size: .
d_call: TRBD1
v_call: TRBV7-3
cdr3_nt: TGTGCCAGCAAATGCGAGTCCTTACCACCACCACAGGGGGGGTATAGCAATCAGCCCCAGCATTTT
cdr3_aa: CASKCESLPPPQGGYSNQPQHF

j_call: TRBJ2-1
clone_size: .
d_call: TRBD2
v_call: TRBV3-1/TRBV3-2
cdr3_nt: TGTGCCAGCAGCTCCGGGGGGGAGCAGTTCTTC
cdr3_aa: CASSSGGEQFF

j_call: TRBJ2-4
clone_size: once
d_call: TRBD2
v_call: TRBV6-4
cdr3_nt: TGTGCCAGCAGTGACGGGATAGCGGGAGTAGCCAAAAACATTCAGTACTTC
cdr3_aa: CASSDGIAGVAKNIQYF

j_call: TRBJ2-5
clone_size: .
d_call: TRBD2
v_call: TRBV7-2
cdr3_nt: TGTGCCAGCAGCTTAGGGCTAGCGGGGGACCAGTACTTC
cdr3_aa: CASSLGLAGDQYF

j_call: TRBJ1-2
clone_size: .
d_call: .
v_call: TRBV12-3/TRBV12-4
cdr3_nt: TGTGCCAGCAGCTGGGGCCTTAACTATGGCTACACCTTC
cdr3_aa: CASSWGLNYGYTF